This T cell receptor (beta chain) was observed in a study of regulatory T cells in long-lasting Graves disease. Overall study results and limits: Clonotypes that were public and shared totalled 2,500 to 3,500 in persistent patients versus approximately 970 in new patients. Only a small sample size was used, which may have cut accuracy.

Time point described: newly diagnosed GD, antithyroid drugs for less than 3 months. The TCR library was made from RNA that had been extracted from PBMCs in TRIzol. Libraries of TCR beta came from iRepertoire HTBI primers plus Arm-PCR of CDR3 regions. TCRdb independently ran MiXCR on the multiplex PCR reads; one entry per CDR3 protein. The sample has 240,000 or so distinct CDR3 sequences, just over 20% seen once. This clonotype was detected ten times or more. Antigen unknown. Germline V lookup: CDR1 ENHRY, CDR2 SYGVKD. The CDR3 totals 15 residues. With 3 bases removed from V and 2 bases from J, the gap between germline ends came to 14 bases.

This sequence originates from a female donor with Graves disease. J is TRBJ2-7 and V is TRBV10-3, with D perhaps matching TRBD2 (6 bases). The sequencing used peripheral blood mononuclear cells (PBMCs), collected at new diagnosis, from a patient treated with antithyroid drugs. The DNA for the CDR3 is TGTGCCATCAGTGATTCAAGGACTAAGACCTACGAGCAGTACTTC. Its translation: CAISDSRTKTYEQYF.